This TCR beta chain derives from a study of cytomegalovirus exposure and HLA in healthy donors. Study outcomes and limitations: It was only CMV serostatus that was available as immune exposure information. Across donors, presence/absence analyses took sequencing depth to be roughly uniform. An analysis was carried out at a later point. It showed that HLA-associated TCR beta chains were more clonally expanded than equally common non-associated chains.

Primers: 60 Vbeta forward and 13 Jbeta reverse. In the source study's methods: Approximately 80 million unique TCR beta chains, approximately 11 million of them shared, were counted by a later analysis. Only in-frame clones appear in the TCRdb table, and some are missing; sequencing was by immunoSEQ multiplex PCR. The V and J calls and clone size are taken from that table; D and trimming were inferred from the DNA. Of around 270,000 clones in the sample, under 90% were seen once. Remarks on this clone: Its antigen remains unidentified.

V was clipped by 0 bases and J by 3 bases, with 5 bases between them. Germline CDR1 MNHEY, CDR2 SMNVEV (reference sequence). This CDR3 contains 14 residues. This receptor was taken from a girl aged 2 to 10 in good health and CMV-seronegative. This chain connects TRBV27 to TRBJ2-2; D remains unclear. Sequencing used PBMCs. In DNA, the CDR3 is TGTGCCAGCAGTTTATCGGTAGACACCGGGGAGCTGTTTTTT. As protein: CASSLSVDTGELFF.